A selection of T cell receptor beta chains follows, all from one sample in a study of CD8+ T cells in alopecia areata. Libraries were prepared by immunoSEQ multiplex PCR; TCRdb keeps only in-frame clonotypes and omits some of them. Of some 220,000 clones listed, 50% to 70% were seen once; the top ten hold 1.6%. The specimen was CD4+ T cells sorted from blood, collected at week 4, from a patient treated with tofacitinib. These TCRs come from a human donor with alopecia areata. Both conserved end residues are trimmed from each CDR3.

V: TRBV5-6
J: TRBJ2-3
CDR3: ASSRTSGGTTDTQY

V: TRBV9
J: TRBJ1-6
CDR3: ASSVGPGVTYNSPLH

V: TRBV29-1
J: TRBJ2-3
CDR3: SVGGRATDTQY

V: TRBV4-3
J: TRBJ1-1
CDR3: ASSLTPGTEAF

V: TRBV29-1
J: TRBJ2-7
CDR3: SVARTGGSYEQY

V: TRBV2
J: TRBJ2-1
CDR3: ASKVERGAHNEQF

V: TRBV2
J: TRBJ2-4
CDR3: ASRPDSAKNIQY

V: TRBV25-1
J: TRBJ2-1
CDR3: ASSGQGAGVGIYNEQF

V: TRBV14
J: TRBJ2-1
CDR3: ASSQIRSSYNEQF

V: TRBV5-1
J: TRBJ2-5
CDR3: ASSASGAQETQY

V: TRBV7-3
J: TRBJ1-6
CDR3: ASSVGREGSPLH

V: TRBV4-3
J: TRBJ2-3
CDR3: ASSQNDRSTDTQY

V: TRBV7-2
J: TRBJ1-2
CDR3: ASSPLRGLYGYT

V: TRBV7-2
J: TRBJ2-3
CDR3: ASSSPGGSDTQY

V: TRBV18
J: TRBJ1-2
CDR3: ASSPDPPDRAVFSYGYT

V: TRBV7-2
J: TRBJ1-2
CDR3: ASSSTGVEYGYT

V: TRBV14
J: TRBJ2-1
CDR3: ASSQDWMREQF

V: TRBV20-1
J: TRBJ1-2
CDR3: SARAYGYT

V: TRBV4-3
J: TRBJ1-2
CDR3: ASSQGGGNYGYT

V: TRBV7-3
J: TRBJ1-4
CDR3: ASSATGRPKEKLF

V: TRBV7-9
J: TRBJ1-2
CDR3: ASSLPAAYGYT

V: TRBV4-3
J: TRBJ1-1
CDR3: ASSQDRANTEAF

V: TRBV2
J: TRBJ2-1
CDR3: ASRAGTGVYNEQF

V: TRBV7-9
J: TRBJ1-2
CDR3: ASSPHSAGEGYT

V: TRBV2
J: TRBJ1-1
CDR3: ATARTNTEAF

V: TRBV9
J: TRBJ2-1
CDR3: ASSVDSPPYNEQF

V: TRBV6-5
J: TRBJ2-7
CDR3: ASSYAGQNYEQY

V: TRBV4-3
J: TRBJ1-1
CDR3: ASSQEEGGYTEAF

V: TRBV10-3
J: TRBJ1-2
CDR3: AISEGTNYGYT

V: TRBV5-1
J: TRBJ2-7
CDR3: ASSPGLAGGPPYEQY

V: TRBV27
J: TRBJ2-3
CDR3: ASSLAARDTQY

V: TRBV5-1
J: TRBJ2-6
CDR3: ASSLEPLLTYSGANVLT

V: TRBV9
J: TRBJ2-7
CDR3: ASSAGQTTYEQY

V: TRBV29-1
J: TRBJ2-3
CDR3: SVEFTMDTQY

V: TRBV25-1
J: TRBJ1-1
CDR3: ASRQSGIGTEAF

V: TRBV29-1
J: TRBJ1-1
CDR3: SVGWDSNTEAF

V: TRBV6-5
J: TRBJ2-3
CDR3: ASSYSGNPSDTQY

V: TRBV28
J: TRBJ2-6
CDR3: ASSPSPGQGRGANVLT

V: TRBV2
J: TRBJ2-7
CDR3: ASSEDVNEQY

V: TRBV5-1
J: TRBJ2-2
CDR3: ASSLARSGELF

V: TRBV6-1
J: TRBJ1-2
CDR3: ASSPQEGTYGYT

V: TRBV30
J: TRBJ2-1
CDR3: ACWASGLNNEQF

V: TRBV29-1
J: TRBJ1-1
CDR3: SVAGRYDTEAF

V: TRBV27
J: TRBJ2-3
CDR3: ASGPRRNTDTQY

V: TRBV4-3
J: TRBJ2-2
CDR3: ASSQVTRDTGELF

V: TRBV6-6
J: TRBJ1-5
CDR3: ASTGEDQPQH

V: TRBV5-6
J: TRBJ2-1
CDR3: ASSLAGPTGQF

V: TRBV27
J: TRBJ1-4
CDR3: ASRIDRANEKLF